The T cell receptor beta chain under discussion was sequenced for a study of shared clonotypes between healthy human individuals. With 0 bases removed from V and 8 bases from J, the gap between germline ends came to 11 bases. The CDR3 contains 14 residues. Per the germline V gene, CDR1 is SGHTS and CDR2 is YDEGEE. As handled by the study authors: There were no quality scores in the junction-only immunoSEQ sequences, so filtering differed. Clones were read by immunoSEQ multiplex PCR, and TCRdb kept only the in-frame ones, dropping some. The DNA was the basis for D and trimming; V, J and clone size are from that table. The profile shows around 700,000 clones, around 78% of them singletons.

The source of this sequence is a young woman in good health. The V call is TRBV5-8, the J call TRBJ1-4; D perhaps matches TRBD1 (5 bases). The material sequenced was memory CD4+ T cells sorted from blood. Stated subset: CD45RA-negative fraction. DNA of the CDR3: TGTGCCAGCAGCTTGGGTAGGAGGGGAGAAAAACTGTTTTTT. Translating gives CASSLGRRGEKLFF.